These 8 T cell receptor beta chains were sequenced from one sample in a study of response to subunit inactivated influenza vaccine. One entry per CDR3 protein, called by TCRdb with MiXCR from the RT-PCR reads. The sample contains hundreds of thousands of distinct CDR3 sequences, 13% of which appear only once. The source material was PBMCs from blood, sampled about 40 days after vaccination. Receptor source: a man in his forties or fifties who received an inactivated influenza vaccine.

The genes are TRBV3-1 and TRBJ2-5; 8 bases map to TRBD2. The CDR3 spans 14 residues. V lost 1 base to trimming and J lost 5 bases; unmatched junction nucleotides: 3. CDR1 and CDR2 (germline): LGHDT, YNNKEL (reference sequence). DNA for the CDR3: TGTGCCAGCAGCCAAGCGGGGGGGTACGAGACCCAGTACTTC. Protein product: CASSQAGGYETQYF.

This clonotype was detected many times. V and J are TRBV20-1 and TRBJ2-3, with 7 nucleotides matching TRBD2. The CDR3 sequence is 12 residues long. Germline assignment: CDR1 DFQATT and CDR2 SNEGSKA (reference sequence). V was clipped by 3 bases and J by 10 bases; unmatched bases: 7. The CDR3 nucleotides read TGCAGTGCTAGGCTAGCGGCCCTATCGCAGTATTTT. Protein: CSARLAALSQYF.

The rearrangement uses TRBV7-2 and TRBJ2-2, with D maybe TRBD2 (5 bases). With 5 bases removed from V and 2 bases from J, the gap between germline ends came to 18 bases. Germline CDR1 reads SGHTA; CDR2 reads FQGNSA. This CDR3 contains 17 residues. The CDR3 sequence is CASSQLGRSGNTGELFF. The CDR3 DNA sequence: TGTGCCAGCAGCCAACTTGGGCGTTCGGGAAACACCGGGGAGCTGTTTTTT. Full variable domain (remainder filled in from reference TRBV7-2 and TRBJ2-2): GAGVSQSPSNKVTEKGKDVELRCDPISGHTALYWYRQSLGQGLEFLIYFQGNSAPDKSGLPSDRFSAERTGGSVSTLTIQRTQQEDSAVYLCASSQLGRSGNTGELFFGEGSRLTVL.

This clonotype was seen many times. The chain carries TRBV12-3 or TRBV12-4 and TRBJ2-3, with no clear D. V lost 7 bases to trimming and J lost 1 base, with 6 bases between them. The CDR3 totals 12 residues. CDR3 nucleotides: TGTGCCAGCACTCACGGCACAGATACGCAGTATTTT. Amino acids: CASTHGTDTQYF.

Remarks on this clonotype: An end of the junction does not agree with germline; a read error may underlie this. The chain links TRBV11-2 to TRBJ1-5; no definite D call. CDR3 length: 13 amino acids. Germline V gene data show CDR1 as SGHAT and CDR2 as FQNNGV. The CDR3 DNA is TGTGCCAGCAGCGCTCACTACAATGAGCCCCAGCATTTT. Protein product: CASSAHYNEPQHF. Looking up the rest from reference TRBV11-2 and TRBJ1-5 gives the full variable domain: EAGVAQSPRYKIIEKRQSVAFWCNPISGHATLYWYQQILGQGPKLLIQFQNNGVVDDSQLPKDRFSAERLKGVDSTLKIQPAKLEDSAVYLCASSAHYNEPQHFGDGTRLSIL.

At least ten counts were recorded for this clonotype. V and J are TRBV12-3 or TRBV12-4 and TRBJ2-7; 7 nucleotides align to TRBD2. V shed 5 bases and J 2 bases; nucleotides not matched to a gene: 6. The CDR3 spans 14 residues. CDR3 amino acids: CASSRSSGTYEQYF. The CDR3 DNA reads TGTGCCAGCAGTAGATCTAGCGGAACCTACGAGCAGTACTTC.

V usage is TRBV20-1 and J usage is TRBJ2-7; D remains ambiguous. In germline, CDR1 is DFQATT, CDR2 SNEGSKA (reference sequence). This CDR3 has 14 amino acids. The germline V and J ends were trimmed by 2 bases and 4 bases, with 15 bases remaining between them. The CDR3 DNA follows: TGCAGTGCTAGATCCACTTTCGACATATACGAGCAGTACTTC. The encoded protein is CSARSTFDIYEQYF.

The chain employs TRBV10-2 and TRBJ1-5; 9 bases are a match to TRBD1. Losses at the gene ends were 0 bases for V and 15 bases for J; bases not matched to a gene: 6. CDR3 length equals 13 residues. Germline CDR1 and CDR2: WSHSY and SAAADI. CDR3 bases: TGCGCCAGCAGTGAGTCGGGGACAGGGAAAGGGCATTTT. Translating gives CASSESGTGKGHF.